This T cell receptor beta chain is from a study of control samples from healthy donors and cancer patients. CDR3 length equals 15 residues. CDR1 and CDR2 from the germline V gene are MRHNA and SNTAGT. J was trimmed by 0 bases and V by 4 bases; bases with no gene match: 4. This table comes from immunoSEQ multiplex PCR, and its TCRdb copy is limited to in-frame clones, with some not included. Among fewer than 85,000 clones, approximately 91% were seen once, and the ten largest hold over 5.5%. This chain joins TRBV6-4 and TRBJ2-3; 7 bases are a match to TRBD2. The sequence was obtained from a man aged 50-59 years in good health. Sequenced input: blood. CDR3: CASSARGISTDTQYF. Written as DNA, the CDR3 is TGTGCCAGCAGTGCGCGGGGGATTAGCACAGATACGCAGTATTTT.